The present TCR beta chain was sequenced within a study of T cell responses to AZD1222 COVID-19 vaccine. Findings and caveats of the study: Targets within unmutated variant regions were reportedly found for nearly half of spike-specific TCRs. Seropositive at baseline were only a handful of AZD1222 recipients.

Sequencing was performed with immunoSEQ multiplex PCR; in TCRdb, only in-frame clones are kept and a portion is missing. The sample records 150,000 to 200,000 clones, roughly 94% being singletons. CDR1 is MNHNS, CDR2 SASEGT, per germline. The V gene lost 2 bases and the J gene lost 6 bases, with 11 bases spanning the gap. This CDR3 is built from 15 residues. Concerning this clone itself: Its antigen is undetermined.

The sample in question was peripheral blood, obtained on day 0 of AZD1222 vaccination. The chain links TRBV6-1 to TRBJ1-6, with unresolved D. The sequence derives from an adult in good health. The CDR3 sequence: CASSERGSSNSPLHF. The DNA of the CDR3 is TGTGCCAGCAGTGAACGAGGTAGCAGTAATTCACCCCTCCACTTT.